Included here is one T cell receptor beta chain sequence, with context. A much bigger clone sits one base away, suggesting this may be a read error. Trimming at V came to 3 bases and at J to 10 bases, leaving 6 bases not matched to a gene. CDR3 length: 14 amino acids. Germline CDR1 SEHNR, CDR2 FQNEAQ (reference sequence). This entry is derived from a study of T cells in Graves' hyperthyroidism and ophthalmopathy. TCR beta CDR3 regions were amplified from RNA. Researchers ran a first-round RT-PCR on the TCR CDR3 using the HTBI primer set. TCRdb analysed the multiplex PCR reads with MiXCR anew, one entry per CDR3 protein. The sample records around 390,000 distinct CDR3 sequences, about 14% being singletons.

This chain connects TRBV7-9 to TRBJ1-4; 9 positions match TRBD1. Sequencing was performed on blood. The source is a woman aged 25 to 45 with Graves' ophthalmopathy. The CDR3 region is CASSLGQGRGKLFF. CDR3 bases: TGTGCCAGCAGCTTGGGACAGGGAAGGGGAAAACTGTTTTTT.